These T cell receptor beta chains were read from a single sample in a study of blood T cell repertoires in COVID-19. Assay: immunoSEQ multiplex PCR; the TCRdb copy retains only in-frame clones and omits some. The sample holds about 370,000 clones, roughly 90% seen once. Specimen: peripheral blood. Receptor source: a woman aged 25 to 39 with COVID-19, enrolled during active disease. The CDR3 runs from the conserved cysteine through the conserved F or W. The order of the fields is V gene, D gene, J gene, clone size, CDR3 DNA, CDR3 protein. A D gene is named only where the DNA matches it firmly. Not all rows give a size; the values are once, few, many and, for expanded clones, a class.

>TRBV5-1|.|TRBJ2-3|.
TGCGCCAGCAGCTCCAACACAGATACGCAGTATTTT
CASSSNTDTQYF
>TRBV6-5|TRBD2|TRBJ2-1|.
TGTGCCAGCAGGAATAGCGGGAACTACAATGAGCAGTTCTTC
CASRNSGNYNEQFF
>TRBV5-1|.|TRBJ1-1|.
TGCGCCAGCAGCGGATCCGGGTCGAACACTGAAGCTTTCTTT
CASSGSGSNTEAFF
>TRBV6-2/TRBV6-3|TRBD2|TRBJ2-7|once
TGTGCCAGCAGTTACCCGGGGGGCGAGCAGTACTTC
CASSYPGGEQYF
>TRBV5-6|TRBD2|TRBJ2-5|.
TGTGCCAGCAGCTTAGCGGGAGGCGAGACCCAGTACTTC
CASSLAGGETQYF
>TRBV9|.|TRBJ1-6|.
TGTGCCAGCAGCGTATCCACAGCAGGGGCCCTCCACTTT
CASSVSTAGALHF
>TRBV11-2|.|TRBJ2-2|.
TGTGCCAGCAGCTTAGACTTCGGACGGGAGAAGCTGTTTTTT
CASSLDFGREKLFF
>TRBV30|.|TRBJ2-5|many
TGTGCCTGGAGTCTTGAGACCCAGTACTTC
CAWSLETQYF
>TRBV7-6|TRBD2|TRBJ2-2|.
TGTGCCAGCAGCCCTATAGCGGGGGGGCCCGGGGAGCTGTTTTTT
CASSPIAGGPGELFF
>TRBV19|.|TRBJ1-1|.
TGTGCCAGTAGTATCGGGGCCAGGGGTTACACTGAAGCTTTCTTT
CASSIGARGYTEAFF
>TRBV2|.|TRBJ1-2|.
TGTGCCAGCAGACACCTTGTTGGCTATGGCTACACCTTC
CASRHLVGYGYTF
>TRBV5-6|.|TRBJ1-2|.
TGTGCCAGCAGCGGGTACCGGGAGTTCTATGGCTACACCTTC
CASSGYREFYGYTF
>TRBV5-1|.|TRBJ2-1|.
TGCGCCAGCAGCTTGGGCGCGGATGAGCAGTTCTTC
CASSLGADEQFF
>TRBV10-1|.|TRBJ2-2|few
TGCGCCAGCAGTGGACTAAGCACCGGGGAGCTGTTTTTT
CASSGLSTGELFF
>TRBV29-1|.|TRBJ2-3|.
TGCAGCGGAGGGGGTGGGGAGCTGAGCACAGATACGCAGTATTTT
CSGGGGELSTDTQYF
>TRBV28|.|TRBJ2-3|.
TGTGCCAGCAGTTTTACACAGAGAAGAGATACGCAGTATTTT
CASSFTQRRDTQYF
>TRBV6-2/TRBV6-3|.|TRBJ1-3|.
TGTGCCAGCAGCACAGGGTTTCTCGTGGATGACACCATATATTTT
CASSTGFLVDDTIYF
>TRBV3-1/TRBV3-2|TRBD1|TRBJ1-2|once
TGTGCCAGCAGCCCTCCAGGGGGCACGGGCTACACCTTC
CASSPPGGTGYTF
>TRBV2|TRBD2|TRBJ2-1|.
TGTGCCAGCAGTGCTCTAGCGGGGGCTCACAATGAGCAGTTCTTC
CASSALAGAHNEQFF
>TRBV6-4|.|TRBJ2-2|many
TGTGCCAGCACCGAGCGGTCGGGGGATAACACCGGGGAGCTGTTTTTT
CASTERSGDNTGELFF
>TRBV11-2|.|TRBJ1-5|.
TGTGCCAGCAGCACCTCCCTGAGAGGGCGGGCGAATCAGCCCCAGCATTTT
CASSTSLRGRANQPQHF
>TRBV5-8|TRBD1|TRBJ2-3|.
TGTGCCAGCAGCTTCGACAGGGACGGTACAGATACGCAGTATTTT
CASSFDRDGTDTQYF
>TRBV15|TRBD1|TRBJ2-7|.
TGTGCCACCAGCAGAGCACAGGGGGGTCCCCTCGGCGAGCAGTACTTC
CATSRAQGGPLGEQYF
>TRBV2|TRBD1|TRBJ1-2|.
TGTGCCAGCAGTGAATTACTGGCAGGGGGCTCGTCCTATGGCTACACCTTC
CASSELLAGGSSYGYTF
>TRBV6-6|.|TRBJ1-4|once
TGTGCCAGCAGCCCGGGGGGCGTAACTAATGAAAAACTGTTTTTT
CASSPGGVTNEKLFF
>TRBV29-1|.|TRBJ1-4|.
TGCAGCGTTGGAGACAGTGAAAAACTGTTTTTT
CSVGDSEKLFF
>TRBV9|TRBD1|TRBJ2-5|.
TGTGCCAGCAGCGTTGGGACAGGGGGCGAAGAGACCCAGTACTTC
CASSVGTGGEETQYF
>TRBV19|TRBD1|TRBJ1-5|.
TGTGCCAGTAGTATGACAGGGGGCGAACAGCCCCAGCATTTT
CASSMTGGEQPQHF
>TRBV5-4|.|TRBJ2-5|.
TGTGCCAGCAGCTTGGCACGGGAGACCCAGTACTTC
CASSLARETQYF
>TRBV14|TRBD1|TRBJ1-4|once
TGTGCCAGCAGCCAAGATTCAGGGGGGATGGAAAAACTGTTTTTT
CASSQDSGGMEKLFF
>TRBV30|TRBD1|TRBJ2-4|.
TGTGCCTGGAGTAAGACAGGGACCAAAAACATTCAGTACTTC
CAWSKTGTKNIQYF
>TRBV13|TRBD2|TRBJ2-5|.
TGTGCCAGCAGCTCCAATGAACTAGCGGGACGGGAGACCCAGTACTTC
CASSSNELAGRETQYF
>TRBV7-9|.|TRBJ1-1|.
TGTGCCAGCCAGGAGGGGACGTCGAACACTGAAGCTTTCTTT
CASQEGTSNTEAFF
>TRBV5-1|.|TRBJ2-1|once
TGCGCCAGCAGCTTTGACAGCCACAATGAGCAGTTCTTC
CASSFDSHNEQFF
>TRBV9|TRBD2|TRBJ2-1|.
TGTGCCAGCAACCCCGGGACTAGCGAGTATGATGAGCAGTTCTTC
CASNPGTSEYDEQFF
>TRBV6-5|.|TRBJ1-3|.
TGTGCCAGCAGTACCGTAGATACTCCTGGAAACACCATATATTTT
CASSTVDTPGNTIYF